The next 8 T cell receptor beta chains were all read from a single sample in a study of blood T cell repertoires in COVID-19. TCRdb's copy holds only in-frame clones and misses some; the assay was immunoSEQ multiplex PCR. The repertoire has over 150,000 clones, 75% to 85% of them found once; the top ten carry 9% to 15%. Source material: peripheral blood. All receptors come from a woman over 75 with COVID-19, enrolled during active disease.

V usage is TRBV28 and J usage is TRBJ1-2; 7 bases are a match to TRBD1. From germline, CDR1 is MDHEN and CDR2 SYDVKM. The CDR3 sequence is 13 residues long. The V gene end was trimmed by 8 bases and the J gene end by 7 bases; junction bases not matched to a gene: 10. Here the CDR3 DNA reads TGTGCCAGCCTGACAGGGCTACTAGGTGGCTACACCTTC. Residues: CASLTGLLGGYTF.

This rearrangement joins TRBV7-9 to TRBJ1-1; unclear D gene. The CDR3 spans 14 residues. Germline V gene lookup returns CDR1 SEHNR and CDR2 FQNEAQ (reference sequence). V lost 2 bases and J 3 bases, leaving 10 bases between the germline ends. The CDR3 coding sequence is TGTGCCAGCAGCTTACTCCCCGGGGACACTGAAGCTTTCTTT. Its protein product is CASSLLPGDTEAFF. Drawing the rest from reference TRBV7-9 and TRBJ1-1, the complete variable domain is DTGVSQNPRHKITKRGQNVTFRCDPISEHNRLYWYRQTLGQGPEFLTYFQNEAQLEKSRLLSDRFSAERPKGSFSTLEIQRTEQGDSAMYLCASSLLPGDTEAFFGQGTRLTVV.

The J gene is TRBJ2-1, the V gene TRBV27, with TRBD1 matching over 7 bases. Losses at the gene ends were 3 bases for V and 0 bases for J; bases not matched to a gene: 2. The germline gives CDR1 MNHEY, CDR2 SMNVEV (reference sequence). This CDR3 region has 15 residues. The CDR3 region is CASSFRQGSYNEQFF. The CDR3 DNA is TGTGCCAGCAGTTTCCGACAGGGCTCCTACAATGAGCAGTTCTTC.

The chain combines TRBV24-1 with TRBJ2-1; 8 bases fit TRBD1. The CDR3 sequence is 13 residues long. CDR1 and CDR2 (germline): KGHDR, SFDVKD. J lost 7 bases, V lost 6 bases, and 4 bases had no gene match. CDR3: CATSRDRRNEQFF. The CDR3 nucleotides read TGTGCCACCAGTAGGGACAGGAGAAATGAGCAGTTCTTC.

The rearrangement uses TRBV6-5 and TRBJ2-7; a weak D match, TRBD1 (6 bases). CDR1 and CDR2 from the germline V gene are MNHEY and SVGAGI. Trimming left V 6 bases short and J 1 base short, with 7 bases between. CDR3 length: 12 residues. As DNA, the CDR3 is TGTGCCAGCAGACAGGGTTCCTACGAGCAGTACTTC. It codes for CASRQGSYEQYF.

This chain uses TRBV5-4 with TRBJ1-2; D might be TRBD1 (5 bases). The CDR3 runs 14 residues. V dropped 1 base and J dropped 4 bases, with 11 bases sitting between them. Germline loops: CDR1 SGHNT, CDR2 YYREEE (reference sequence). The CDR3 nucleotides read TGTGCCAGCAGCTTGACTGGGGCAGGCTATGGCTACACCTTC. Translating it yields CASSLTGAGYGYTF.

The rearrangement joins TRBV5-4 to TRBJ1-6; D may be TRBD1 (5 bases). Looked up from germline, CDR1 is SGHNT and CDR2 is YYREEE (reference sequence). This CDR3 has 14 residues. V lost 4 bases and J lost 8, with 13 bases in between. The CDR3 region has the DNA TGTGCCAGCAGCCCTACTGGAGGGGATTCACCCCTCCACTTT. Encoded protein: CASSPTGGDSPLHF.

The chain combines TRBV5-1 with TRBJ1-1, with 10 nucleotides matching TRBD1. CDR3 length equals 13 residues. Trimming cost V 7 bases and J 2 bases; bases outside gene matches: 2. Germline-derived CDR1 and CDR2 are SGHRS and YFSETQ. CDR3: CASATGGNTEAFF. The DNA of the CDR3 is TGCGCCAGCGCGACAGGGGGCAACACTGAAGCTTTCTTT.